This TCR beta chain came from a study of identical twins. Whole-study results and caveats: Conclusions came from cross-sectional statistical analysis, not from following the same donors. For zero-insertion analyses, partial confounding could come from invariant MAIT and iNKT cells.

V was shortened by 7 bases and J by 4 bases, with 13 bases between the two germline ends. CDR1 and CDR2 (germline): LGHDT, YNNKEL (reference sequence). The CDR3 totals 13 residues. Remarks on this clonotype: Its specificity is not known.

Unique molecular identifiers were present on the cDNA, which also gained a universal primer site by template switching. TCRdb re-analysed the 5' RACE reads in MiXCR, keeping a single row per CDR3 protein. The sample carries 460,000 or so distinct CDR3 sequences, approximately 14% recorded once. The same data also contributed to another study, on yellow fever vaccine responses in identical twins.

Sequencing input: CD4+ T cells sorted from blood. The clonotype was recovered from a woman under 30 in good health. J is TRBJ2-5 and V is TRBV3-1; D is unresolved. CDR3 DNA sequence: TGTGCCAGCAAAGGGCCGGCCCGAGAGACCCAGTACTTC. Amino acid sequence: CASKGPARETQYF.